Sequencing of this TCR beta chain was carried out in a study of blood T cell repertoires in COVID-19. Across the whole study: Samples taken during acute and convalescent COVID-19 were collected in the United States, Italy and Spain.

Assay used: immunoSEQ multiplex PCR; TCRdb lists only in-frame clones, some missing. The profile covers about 290,000 clones, with around four fifths appearing a single time and 4.1% taken by the ten largest. The V gene lost 0 bases and the J gene lost 4 bases, with 10 bases spanning the gap. Per the germline V gene, CDR1 is SGHRS and CDR2 is YFSETQ. CDR3 size: 14 residues. A word on this clone: The same CDR3 is also encoded by other DNA sequences in this sample.

The rearrangement links TRBV5-1 to TRBJ1-1, with D tentatively TRBD1 (6 bases). The sequencing input was peripheral blood. The receptor's source is a woman aged 50 to 60 with active or convalescent COVID-19. DNA of the CDR3: TGCGCCAGCAGCTTGGCAGGGGTAGGCACTGAAGCTTTCTTT. Its protein product is CASSLAGVGTEAFF.